The clone carrying this TCR beta chain has just a few counts. What it binds is unknown. Mismatch with germline at one junction end may stem from a read error. The source of the sample is a study of blood T cells in healthy people across ages. The study, taken as a whole, reports: Any conclusive comparison of naive versus antigen-experienced cells was prevented by using unsorted PBMCs.

The CDR3 consists of 17 residues. In germline, CDR1 is MNHNS, CDR2 SASEGT. Donors each provided ten milliliters of peripheral blood. Extraction yielded at least 5 micrograms of total RNA per sample. Next came a second PCR, run for about 6 to 12 cycles, which used a sample-barcoded 5' primer along with a J-beta primer mix. TCRdb recomputed calls from the 5' RACE reads with MiXCR, one row per CDR3 protein. The sample consists of 630,000 or so distinct CDR3 sequences, about 30% of them appearing once. The sample was blood. This chain links TRBV6-1 with TRBJ2-5; D is uncertain. The receptor's source is an elderly woman in good health. CDR3 loop: CASSKLTSSRSQGTQYF. CDR3 bases: TGTGCCAGCAGTAAGTTAACGAGCTCTCGAAGCCAAGGGACCCAGTACTTC.